Presented here are 6 T cell receptor beta chains from one specimen sequenced in a study of beta chain features in type 1 diabetes (dated by TCRdb to the late 2010s). On the study overall, not on this receptor specifically: A moderate but significant shortening of TCRB CDR3 length was observed in type 1 diabetes patients in all four CD4+ subsets.

The library was generated by the immunoSEQ multiplex PCR assay. The entire isolated RNA was reverse transcribed using the High Capacity cDNA Reverse Transcription Kit, and thus expressed TCRB transcripts were sequenced. Not all clones reach the TCRdb copy of this immuneACCESS table, which keeps in-frame sequences only. Checked studies attribute under half of the gap to unresolved V genes and leave the rest unexplained. The sample table holds under 400,000 clones, of which 10% to 15% were seen once. Jointly, the top ten make up 0.008% to 0.011% of the sample. Antigens for these TCRs are unknown. The specimen was naive CD4+ T cells from blood. The sample's cell subset or site label, in plain terms: true naive CD4+ T cells. These receptors were obtained from a woman younger than 30 with type 1 diabetes.

The chain links TRBV7-2 to TRBJ2-5; 7 positions agree with TRBD2. With 5 bases clipped from V and 4 bases from J, the junction kept 7 bases outside the gene matches. Germline-derived CDR1 and CDR2 are SGHTA and FQGNSA. This CDR3 spans 14 amino acids. The chain's CDR3 is CASSPMTSIETQYF. The CDR3 coding sequence is TGTGCCAGCAGCCCTATGACTAGCATAGAGACCCAGTACTTC.

This clone occurred a few times. The chain links TRBV7-2 to TRBJ2-7; TRBD2 aligns across 9 bases. Germline V CDR1 and CDR2: SGHTA, FQGNSA. The length of the CDR3 is 14 residues. The ends lost 3 bases at V and 6 bases at J; junction bases unmatched: 6. The CDR3 sequence: CASSFNSGRLEQYF. Written as DNA, the CDR3 is TGTGCCAGCAGCTTTAACAGCGGGAGGCTCGAGCAGTACTTC.

The chain has TRBV9 and TRBJ1-2, with 8 bases fitting TRBD1. The CDR3 spans 14 residues. The trim removed 3 bases at V and 2 bases at J, leaving 3 bases unmatched. Per the germline V gene, CDR1 is SGDLS and CDR2 is YYNGEE. The CDR3, as DNA: TGTGCCAGCAGCGACCGGACAGGGAACTATGGCTACACCTTC. Translation gives CASSDRTGNYGYTF.

The chain has TRBV30 and TRBJ2-2; 7 bases match TRBD1. J lost 2 bases, V lost 5 bases, and 2 bases had no gene match. The CDR3 is 13 amino acids. The germline V gene has CDR1 GTSNPN and CDR2 SVGIG (reference sequence). The DNA for the CDR3 is TGTGCCTGGGGGACAGTTAACACCGGGGAGCTGTTTTTT. Residues: CAWGTVNTGELFF.

This clone has only a few counts. For the CDR3, the DNA is TGCGCCAGCAGCCCCCAGCTAGCGCGGGGGGGGAATGAGCAGTTCTTC. This sequence encodes CASSPQLARGGNEQFF. The chain couples TRBV5-1 to TRBJ2-1; the match to TRBD2 covers 9 bases. V gave up 4 bases and J gave up 7 bases; unmatched junction bases: 12. CDR3 size: 16 residues. CDR1 and CDR2 from the germline V gene are SGHRS and YFSETQ.

In this sample, this clone turned up a few times. The rearrangement joins TRBV7-2 to TRBJ1-6; TRBD1 agrees at 7 bases. The junction had 9 bases not matched to a gene; V was cut back by 7 bases and J by 9 bases. The CDR3 consists of 14 residues. Per germline, CDR1 SGHTA and CDR2 FQGNSA. CDR3: CASTYRQGGSPLHF. For the CDR3, the DNA is TGTGCCAGCACCTACCGACAGGGCGGTTCACCCCTCCACTTT. Together with reference TRBV7-2 and TRBJ1-6, the CDR3 gives the full variable domain: GAGVSQSPSNKVTEKGKDVELRCDPISGHTALYWYRQSLGQGLEFLIYFQGNSAPDKSGLPSDRFSAERTGGSVSTLTIQRTQQEDSAVYLCASTYRQGGSPLHFGNGTRLTVT.